Below, 17 T cell receptor beta chains from the same sample are listed, as sequenced in a study of vaccination effects on CD4 cells after COVID-19. Antigens of these TCRs are unknown. Following an approximately ten-day culture, CD4+ T cells were purified. Two-dose BNT162b2 or mRNA-1273 vaccination was given to participants. TCRdb's table, derived via immunoSEQ multiplex PCR, lists solely in-frame clones and lacks some. The sample lists about 66,000 clones, around 80% seen once, with 2% to 3% in the top ten. The specimen comprised CD4+ T cells from PBMCs cultured without peptide, sampled after COVID-19 vaccination. These TCRs come from a human donor who received a COVID-19 vaccine.

The rearrangement uses TRBV7-2 and TRBJ2-2; 7 positions agree with TRBD2. The V and J ends lost 4 bases and 1 base, in that order; junction bases with no gene match: 12. CDR1 is SGHTA, CDR2 FQGNSA, per germline. This CDR3 has 18 residues. DNA for the CDR3: TGTGCCAGCAGCTCCTCCCCAGCGGGACTGCTGAACACCGGGGAGCTGTTTTTT. Translating gives CASSSSPAGLLNTGELFF. Combining the CDR3 with reference TRBV7-2 and TRBJ2-2 gives the whole variable domain GAGVSQSPSNKVTEKGKDVELRCDPISGHTALYWYRQSLGQGLEFLIYFQGNSAPDKSGLPSDRFSAERTGGSVSTLTIQRTQQEDSAVYLCASSSSPAGLLNTGELFFGEGSRLTVL.

This chain joins TRBV30 and TRBJ1-2, with a weak D call TRBD1 (5 bases). The V end lost 3 bases, the J end lost 4 bases, and 9 bases lay between the germline ends. The germline CDR1 and CDR2 sequences are GTSNPN and SVGIG (reference sequence). The CDR3 spans 12 residues. CDR3 nucleotides: TGTGCCTGGAGAGGACAATTCTATGGCTACACCTTC. Its protein product is CAWRGQFYGYTF. The variable domain in full, with the rest retrieved from reference TRBV30 and TRBJ1-2, is SQTIHQWPATLVQPVGSPLSLECTVEGTSNPNLYWYRQAAGRGLQLLFYSVGIGQISSEVPQNLSASRPQDRQFILSSKKLLLSDSGFYLCAWRGQFYGYTFGSGTRLTVV.

The rearrangement links TRBV6-2 or TRBV6-3 to TRBJ2-5, with D uncertain. The CDR3 is 17 amino acids. CDR1 is MNHEY, CDR2 SVGEGT, per germline. Trimming left V 0 bases short and J 1 base short, with 15 bases between. CDR3 bases: TGTGCCAGCAGTTACTCCTTGTTCGGAGCTAGCCAAGAGACCCAGTACTTC. It encodes CASSYSLFGASQETQYF.

The rearrangement joins TRBV27 to TRBJ2-3; D remains ambiguous. CDR1 and CDR2 (germline): MNHEY, SMNVEV (reference sequence). V was cut by 5 bases and J by 3 bases, with 15 bases left in between. The CDR3 runs 15 residues. The DNA of the CDR3 is TGTGCCAGCAGTCCTCGGCCACTGAGGACAGATACGCAGTATTTT. Translation gives CASSPRPLRTDTQYF.

V usage is TRBV18 and J usage is TRBJ1-1, with a weak D call TRBD1 (5 bases). The CDR3 runs to 14 residues. Trimming pared 1 base from V and 4 bases from J, leaving 10 bases between. The germline CDR1 and CDR2 sequences are KGHSH and LQKENI. CDR3 region: CASSPLGGGTEAFF. CDR3 in DNA: TGTGCCAGCTCACCACTTGGGGGGGGCACTGAAGCTTTCTTT.

The chain joins TRBV24-1 to TRBJ2-2; 9 bases fit TRBD1. The CDR3 contains 14 residues. Germline values: CDR1 KGHDR, CDR2 SFDVKD. V lost 6 bases to trimming and J lost 4 bases; unmatched junction nucleotides: 2. CDR3 bases: TGTGCCACCAGTACAGGGGGCGCCACCGGGGAGCTGTTTTTT. Residues: CATSTGGATGELFF.

In this sample, this clone turned up a few times. The V call is TRBV19, the J call TRBJ1-1; D is ambiguous. Germline V gene lookup returns CDR1 LNHDA and CDR2 SQIVND (reference sequence). V lost 6 bases, J lost 0 bases, and 8 bases lay in between. There are 13 residues in the CDR3. This chain's CDR3 is CASRNLVNTEAFF. The CDR3 nucleotides are TGTGCCAGTAGGAATCTGGTGAACACTGAAGCTTTCTTT.

This clone was seen more than once but under ten times. The J gene is TRBJ2-6, the V gene TRBV7-2, with 10 bases aligning to TRBD1. Trimming cost V 6 bases and J 1 base; bases outside gene matches: 9. Germline loops: CDR1 SGHTA, CDR2 FQGNSA. The CDR3 totals 18 residues. The CDR3 sequence: CASRPPGQGGSGANVLTF. The CDR3 DNA follows: TGTGCCAGCAGACCGCCCGGACAGGGGGGATCTGGGGCCAACGTCCTGACTTTC.

This clone was detected a few times. The V gene is TRBV24-1, the J gene TRBJ2-5; D remains unclear. CDR1 and CDR2 from the germline V gene are KGHDR and SFDVKD. The CDR3 is 13 residues long. The V gene lost 3 bases and the J gene lost 2 bases, with 6 bases spanning the gap. The DNA for the CDR3 is TGTGCCACCAGTGATGGTGGGCAAGAGACCCAGTACTTC. Translating gives CATSDGGQETQYF.

V and J are TRBV19 and TRBJ1-6; D unclear. The germline V gene has CDR1 LNHDA and CDR2 SQIVND (reference sequence). V lost 7 bases to trimming and J lost 0 bases, with 16 bases between them. This CDR3 has 17 amino acids. CDR3 residues: CASTLRPTSSYNSPLHF. As DNA, the CDR3 is TGTGCCAGTACTCTCCGACCGACTAGCTCCTATAATTCACCCCTCCACTTT.

This clone has just a few counts. The V and J genes are TRBV10-3 and TRBJ2-2; 9 bases map to TRBD1. Germline CDR1 and CDR2: ENHRY and SYGVKD. The CDR3 consists of 14 residues. Trimming cost V 6 bases and J 1 base; bases outside gene matches: 0. DNA for the CDR3: TGTGCCATCAGGGGACAGGGGAACACCGGGGAGCTGTTTTTT. Its protein product is CAIRGQGNTGELFF.

The sample holds a few counts of this clone. The rearrangement uses TRBV6-1 and TRBJ1-6, with D unclear. CDR1 is MNHNS, CDR2 SASEGT, per germline. The ends were cut back, 2 bases at V and 9 bases at J, with 17 bases in the middle. The CDR3 extends over 16 amino acids. CDR3 amino acids: CASSERIGVYSSPLHF. DNA of the CDR3: TGTGCCAGCAGTGAAAGAATCGGGGTTTACTCTTCACCCCTCCACTTT.

This rearrangement joins TRBV7-2 to TRBJ2-1; 8 bases are a match to TRBD1. V shed 1 base, J shed 12 bases, and the junction held 8 bases outside the gene matches. This CDR3 is 14 amino acids long. Germline assignment: CDR1 SGHTA and CDR2 FQGNSA. In DNA form, the CDR3 reads TGTGCCAGCAGCTTAGGTCCAGGGGGCTACGGGCAGTTCTTC. As protein: CASSLGPGGYGQFF.

The J gene is TRBJ2-1, the V gene TRBV7-3; 11 positions match TRBD1. J was trimmed by 7 bases and V by 5 bases; bases with no gene match: 10. Germline V gene sequence: CDR1 SGHTA, CDR2 FQGTGA. This CDR3 is built from 16 residues. Here the CDR3 reads CASSEPGQGVVNEQFF. CDR3 nucleotides: TGTGCCAGCAGCGAGCCGGGACAGGGGGTGGTGAATGAGCAGTTCTTC.

The chain uses TRBV10-1 and TRBJ2-2; tentatively, D is TRBD1 (8 bases). The CDR3 is 14 amino acids. Germline CDR1 is WNHNN and CDR2 is SYGVQD (reference sequence). Trimming removed 3 bases at V and 6 bases at J, with 11 bases between. CDR3 nucleotides: TGCGCCAGCAGTGAAACAGGGGGGGCCGGGGAGCTGTTTTTT. This gives the protein CASSETGGAGELFF.

The genes are TRBV19 and TRBJ1-4; D remains unclear. CDR1 LNHDA and CDR2 SQIVND come from the germline V gene (reference sequence). Trimming cost V 3 bases and J 8 bases, with 7 bases left between them. This CDR3 has 12 amino acids. The CDR3: CASSIVTEKLFF. CDR3 nucleotide sequence: TGTGCCAGTAGTATCGTGACCGAAAAACTGTTTTTT. Using reference TRBV19 and TRBJ1-4 for the parts outside the CDR3, the full variable domain is DGGITQSPKYLFRKEGQNVTLSCEQNLNHDAMYWYRQDPGQGLRLIYYSQIVNDFQKGDIAEGYSVSREKKESFPLTVTSAQKNPTAFYLCASSIVTEKLFFGSGTQLSVL.

The rearrangement joins TRBV6-2 or TRBV6-3 to TRBJ1-2, with 8 bases identical to TRBD1. V was clipped by 2 bases and J by 6 bases; unmatched bases: 5. The CDR3 totals 14 residues. Germline CDR1 and CDR2: MNHEY and SVGEGT. CDR3 DNA: TGTGCCAGCAGTTACCGGACAGGGAGGGATGGCTACACCTTC. Translating it yields CASSYRTGRDGYTF.